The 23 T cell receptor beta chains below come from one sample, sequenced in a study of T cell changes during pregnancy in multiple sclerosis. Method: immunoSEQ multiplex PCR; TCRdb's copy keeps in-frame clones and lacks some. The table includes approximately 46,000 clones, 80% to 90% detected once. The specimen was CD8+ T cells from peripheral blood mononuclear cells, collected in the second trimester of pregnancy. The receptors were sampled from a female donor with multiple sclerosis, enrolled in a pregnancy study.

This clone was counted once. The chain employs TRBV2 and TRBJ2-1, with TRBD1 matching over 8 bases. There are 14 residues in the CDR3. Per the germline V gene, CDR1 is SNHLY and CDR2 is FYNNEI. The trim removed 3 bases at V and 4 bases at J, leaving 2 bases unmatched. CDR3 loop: CASSDRTGYNEQFF. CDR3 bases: TGTGCCAGCAGTGACAGGACAGGGTACAATGAGCAGTTCTTC.

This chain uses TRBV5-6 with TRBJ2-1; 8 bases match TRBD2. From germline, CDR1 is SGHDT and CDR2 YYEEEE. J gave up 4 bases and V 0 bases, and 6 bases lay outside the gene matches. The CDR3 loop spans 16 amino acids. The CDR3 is CASSLADGGVYNEQFF. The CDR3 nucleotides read TGTGCCAGCAGCTTGGCCGACGGGGGGGTTTACAATGAGCAGTTCTTC.

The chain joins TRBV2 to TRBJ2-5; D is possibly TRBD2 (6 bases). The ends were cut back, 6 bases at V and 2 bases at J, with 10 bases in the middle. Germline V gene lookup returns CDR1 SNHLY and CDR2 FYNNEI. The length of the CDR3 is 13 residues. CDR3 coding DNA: TGTGCCAGCAGAGGGACTCTTCAAGAGACCCAGTACTTC. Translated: CASRGTLQETQYF.

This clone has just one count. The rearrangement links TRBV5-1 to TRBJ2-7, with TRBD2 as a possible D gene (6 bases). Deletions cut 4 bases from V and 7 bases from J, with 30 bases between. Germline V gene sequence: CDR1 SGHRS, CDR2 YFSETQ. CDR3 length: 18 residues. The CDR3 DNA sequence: TGCGCCAGCAGCGGCTTTGAGCGGGCAGTCAGGCCCTTTGGGGAGCAGTACTTC. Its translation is CASSGFERAVRPFGEQYF. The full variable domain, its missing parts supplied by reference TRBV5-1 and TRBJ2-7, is KAGVTQTPRYLIKTRGQQVTLSCSPISGHRSVSWYQQTPGQGLQFLFEYFSETQRNKGNFPGRFSGRQFSNSRSEMNVSTLELGDSALYLCASSGFERAVRPFGEQYFGPGTRLTVT.

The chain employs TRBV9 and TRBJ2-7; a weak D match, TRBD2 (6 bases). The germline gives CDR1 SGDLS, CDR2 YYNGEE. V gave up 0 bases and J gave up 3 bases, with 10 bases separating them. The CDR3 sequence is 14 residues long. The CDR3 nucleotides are TGTGCCAGCAGCGTAGCGGGAGACCACTACGAGCAGTACTTC. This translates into CASSVAGDHYEQYF. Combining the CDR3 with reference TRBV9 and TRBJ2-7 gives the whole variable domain DSGVTQTPKHLITATGQRVTLRCSPRSGDLSVYWYQQSLDQGLQFLIQYYNGEERAKGNILERFSAQQFPDLHSELNLSSLELGDSALYFCASSVAGDHYEQYFGPGTRLTVT.

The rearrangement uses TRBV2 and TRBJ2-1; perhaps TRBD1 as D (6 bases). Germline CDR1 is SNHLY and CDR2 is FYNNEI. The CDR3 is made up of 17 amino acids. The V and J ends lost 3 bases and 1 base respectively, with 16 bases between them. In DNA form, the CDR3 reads TGTGCCAGCAGTGATGATTGGGGGCGCGGGTCCTACAATGAGCAGTTCTTC. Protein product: CASSDDWGRGSYNEQFF.

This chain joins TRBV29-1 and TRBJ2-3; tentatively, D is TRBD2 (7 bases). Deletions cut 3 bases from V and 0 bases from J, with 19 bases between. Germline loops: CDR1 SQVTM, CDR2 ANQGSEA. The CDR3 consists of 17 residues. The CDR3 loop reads CSVDPGGDRSSTDTQYF. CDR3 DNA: TGCAGCGTTGATCCGGGGGGCGACAGATCTAGCACAGATACGCAGTATTTT.

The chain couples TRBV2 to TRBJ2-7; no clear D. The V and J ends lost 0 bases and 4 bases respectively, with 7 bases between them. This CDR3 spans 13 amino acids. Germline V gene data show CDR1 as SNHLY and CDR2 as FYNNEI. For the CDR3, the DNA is TGTGCCAGCAGTGAAGCGCCCAGGTACGAGCAGTACTTC. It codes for CASSEAPRYEQYF.

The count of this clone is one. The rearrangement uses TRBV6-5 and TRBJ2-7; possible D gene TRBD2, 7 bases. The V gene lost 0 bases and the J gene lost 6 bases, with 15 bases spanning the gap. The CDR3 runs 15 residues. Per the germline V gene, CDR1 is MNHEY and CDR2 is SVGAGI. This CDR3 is CASSYSRGGGAEQYF. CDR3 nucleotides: TGTGCCAGCAGTTACTCGAGGGGGGGAGGTGCCGAGCAGTACTTC.

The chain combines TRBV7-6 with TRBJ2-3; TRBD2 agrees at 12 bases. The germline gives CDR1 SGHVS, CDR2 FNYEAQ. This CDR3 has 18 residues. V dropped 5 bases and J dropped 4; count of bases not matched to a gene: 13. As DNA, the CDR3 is TGTGCCAGCAGCCCGGGGGCTAGCGGGGGGGACAGAGCAGATACGCAGTATTTT. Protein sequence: CASSPGASGGDRADTQYF.

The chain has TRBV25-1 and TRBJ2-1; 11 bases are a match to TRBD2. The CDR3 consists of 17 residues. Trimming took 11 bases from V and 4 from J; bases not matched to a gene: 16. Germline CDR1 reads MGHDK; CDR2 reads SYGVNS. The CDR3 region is CAPSGGLTQPLYNEQFF. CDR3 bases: TGTGCCCCTAGCGGGGGGCTAACCCAACCTCTATACAATGAGCAGTTCTTC.

The DNA of the CDR3 is TGTGCCAGCTCACCACCGCCAGCGCCTAATGAGATCTCCTACGAGCAGTACTTC. Residues: CASSPPPAPNEISYEQYF. The rearrangement links TRBV18 to TRBJ2-7; D is uncertain. Looked up from germline, CDR1 is KGHSH and CDR2 is LQKENI. The CDR3 covers 18 residues. V lost 0 bases and J 0 bases, leaving 18 bases between the germline ends.

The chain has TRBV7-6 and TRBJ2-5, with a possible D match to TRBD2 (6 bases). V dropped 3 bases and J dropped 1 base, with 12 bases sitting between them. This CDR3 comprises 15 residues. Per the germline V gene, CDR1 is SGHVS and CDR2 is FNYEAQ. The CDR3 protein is CASSFATGSQETQYF. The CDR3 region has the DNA TGTGCCAGCAGCTTCGCTACCGGGAGCCAAGAGACCCAGTACTTC.

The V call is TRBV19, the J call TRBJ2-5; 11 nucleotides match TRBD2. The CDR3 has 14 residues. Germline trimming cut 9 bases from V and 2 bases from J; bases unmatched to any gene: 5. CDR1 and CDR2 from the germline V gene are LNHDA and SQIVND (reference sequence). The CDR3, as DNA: TGTGCCAGCCAGGGACTAGCGGATCAAGAGACCCAGTACTTC. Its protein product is CASQGLADQETQYF.

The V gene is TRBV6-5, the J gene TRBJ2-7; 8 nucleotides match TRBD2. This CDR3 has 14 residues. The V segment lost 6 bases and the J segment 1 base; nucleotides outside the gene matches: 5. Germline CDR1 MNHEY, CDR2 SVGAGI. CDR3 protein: CASSSTGGSYEQYF. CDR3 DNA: TGTGCCAGCAGCTCCACGGGGGGGTCCTACGAGCAGTACTTC.

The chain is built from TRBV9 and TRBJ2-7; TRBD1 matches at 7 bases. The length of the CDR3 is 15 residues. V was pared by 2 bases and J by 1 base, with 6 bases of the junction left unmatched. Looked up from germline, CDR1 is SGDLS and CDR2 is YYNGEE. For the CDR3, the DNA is TGTGCCAGCAGCGTTGGGACAGACCTATCCTACGAGCAGTACTTC. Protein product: CASSVGTDLSYEQYF.

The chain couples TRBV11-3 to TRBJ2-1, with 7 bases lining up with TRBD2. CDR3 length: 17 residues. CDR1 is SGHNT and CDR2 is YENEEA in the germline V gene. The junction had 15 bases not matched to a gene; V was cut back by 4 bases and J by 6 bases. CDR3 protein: CASSSGGGEGTSNEQFF. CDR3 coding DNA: TGTGCCAGCAGCTCTGGTGGGGGGGAAGGGACCAGCAATGAGCAGTTCTTC.

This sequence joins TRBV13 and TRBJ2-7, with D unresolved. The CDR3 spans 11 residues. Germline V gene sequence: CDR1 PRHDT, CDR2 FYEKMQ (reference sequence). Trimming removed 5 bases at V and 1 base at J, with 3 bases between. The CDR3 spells CASSQSYEQYF. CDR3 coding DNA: TGTGCCAGCAGCCAGTCCTACGAGCAGTACTTC.

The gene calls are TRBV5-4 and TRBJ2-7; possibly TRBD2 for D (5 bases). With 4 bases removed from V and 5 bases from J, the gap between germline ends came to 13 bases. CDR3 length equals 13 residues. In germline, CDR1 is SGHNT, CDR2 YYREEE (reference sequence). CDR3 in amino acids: CASSQFLADEQYF. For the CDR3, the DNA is TGTGCCAGCAGCCAATTCCTAGCAGACGAGCAGTACTTC.

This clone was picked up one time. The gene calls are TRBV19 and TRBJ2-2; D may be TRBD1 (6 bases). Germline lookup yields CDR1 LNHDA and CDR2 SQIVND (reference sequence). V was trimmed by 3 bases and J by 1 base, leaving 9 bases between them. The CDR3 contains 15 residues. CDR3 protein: CASSISGENTGELFF. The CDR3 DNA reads TGTGCCAGTAGTATTTCAGGGGAGAACACCGGGGAGCTGTTTTTT.

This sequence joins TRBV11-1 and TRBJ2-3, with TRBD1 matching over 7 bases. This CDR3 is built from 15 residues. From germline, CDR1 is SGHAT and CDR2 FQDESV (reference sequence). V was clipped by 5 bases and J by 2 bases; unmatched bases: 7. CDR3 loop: CASSISRGFTDTQYF. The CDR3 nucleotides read TGTGCCAGCAGCATCTCCAGGGGGTTCACAGATACGCAGTATTTT.

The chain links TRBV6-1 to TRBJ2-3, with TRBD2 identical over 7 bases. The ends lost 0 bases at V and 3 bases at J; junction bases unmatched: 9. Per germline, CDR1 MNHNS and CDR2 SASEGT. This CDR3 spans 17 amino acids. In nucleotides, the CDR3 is TGTGCCAGCAGTGAAGCATTGGGGGAGGGTTGGACAGATACGCAGTATTTT. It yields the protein CASSEALGEGWTDTQYF.

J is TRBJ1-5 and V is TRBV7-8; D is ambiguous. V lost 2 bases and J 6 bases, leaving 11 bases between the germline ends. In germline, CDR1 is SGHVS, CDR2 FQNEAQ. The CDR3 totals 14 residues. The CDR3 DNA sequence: TGTGCCAGCAGCTTAACCTTTGCAGGTCAGCCCCAGCATTTT. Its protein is CASSLTFAGQPQHF.